This T cell receptor (beta chain) was recovered during a study of control samples from healthy donors and cancer patients (dated by TCRdb to about 2020). Judged by its sample share, this clone qualifies as medium-sized (0.01 to 0.1%). Its antigen remains undetermined. No base qualities exist here, and no much larger clone lies one base off it. The identical CDR3 is also encoded by other nucleotide sequences in the sample. Clipping removes 5 bases from V and 3 bases from J, with 5 as the unmatched junction base count. From its cysteine to its phenylalanine, the CDR3 spans 15 amino acids. The entry retains the CDR3 DNA only, 45 bases that are in frame from base 1. Taken from the germline V gene, the CDR1 and CDR2 loops are MNHEY and SVGEGT. The method behind the library was the immunoSEQ multiplex PCR assay. In TCRdb, the immuneACCESS table is reduced to in-frame sequences with V and J assigned. These tables do not hold every clone; where another copy was compared, an unresolved V gene accounts for under half, and the others remain unexplained. The sample records some 79,000 clones, about 88% of which are singletons. The ten largest clonotypes hold 7.2% of the sample.

Sequenced input: blood. The source is a man in his forties or fifties in good health. Rearrangement joined TRBV6-2 or TRBV6-3 to TRBJ2-7; 12 junctional bases match TRBD2. The CDR3: CASSLGTSGFYEQYF. The DNA sequence follows: TGTGCCAGCAGTCTCGGGACTAGCGGGTTCTACGAGCAGTACTTC.